The entry below gives a single T cell receptor beta chain sequence along with its context. The antigen it binds to is not known. No much larger clonotype is one base removed from it; base qualities were not supplied. Graves' hyperthyroidism was defined as stable when no progression to ophthalmopathy occurred over 18 months of follow-up. The hyperthyroidism patients were between 18 and 65 years old and newly diagnosed, with a disease duration of less than 2 months. The study excluded patients with uncontrolled infections, other autoimmune diseases, pregnancy or lactation. Clinical symptoms, serum thyroxine and TRAb, thyroid ultrasound, and orbital computed tomography formed the basis for the diagnoses. PBMCs were separated from over 9 ml of fresh peripheral blood using Ficoll-Paque density gradient centrifugation. Trizol reagent was used to extract total RNA, and RNA quality was then checked on an Agilent 2100 Bioanalyzer.

The junction shows trimming of 4 bases on V and 6 bases on J, and the gene matches do not reach 7 bases of it. From cysteine to phenylalanine, the CDR3 is 15 amino acids long. The sequence is cut down to CDR3 DNA, 45 bases in frame from base 1. In the germline V gene (reference sequence), CDR1 corresponds to SGHKS and CDR2 to YYEKEE. These data belong to a study of T cells in Graves' hyperthyroidism and ophthalmopathy (dated by TCRdb to the late 2010s). About the study as a whole: Peripheral blood samples were taken at the time of initial diagnosis, prior to any treatment. The approximately 97 discovery patients were randomly divided into training and test sets at a 7:3 ratio. A discovery cohort of about 100 patients, 43 with Graves' ophthalmopathy and about 58 with stable Graves' hyperthyroidism, was used to find distinguishing TCR V-J signatures. Whether ophthalmopathy could be predicted prospectively was tested in an independent validation cohort made up of under 20 hyperthyroidism patients plus 17 patients who later progressed to ophthalmopathy. The study also compared thyroid tissue and blood T-cell repertoires from about 6 Graves' hyperthyroidism patients. The paper reports TCR Vbeta CDR3 sequencing of 135 peripheral blood samples: fewer than 50 ophthalmopathy, some 80 hyperthyroidism and around 17 progressor patients. After sampling, hyperthyroidism patients received methimazole starting at 30 mg daily, and ophthalmopathy patients received high-dose intravenous methylprednisolone. General study outcomes and caveats: Ophthalmopathy was separated from stable hyperthyroidism by a 13 V-J signature model, with over 85% sensitivity and about 81% specificity obtained in cross-validation and 80%/75% obtained in testing. In validation, progression to ophthalmopathy was predicted by the model with approximately 67% sensitivity and 72% to 85% specificity, a median of approximately 6.5 months before onset. Sample size was not statistically predetermined, and investigators were not blinded to group allocation. Most expanded thyroid clonotypes (frequency above 0.001) were also detected in blood, suggesting blood repertoires may reflect thyroid immune responses.

TCR beta CDR3 regions were amplified from RNA transcripts. The first round of RT-PCR for the TCR CDR3 was performed with the HTBI primer set and the Qiagen OneStep RT-PCR kit. Libraries were constructed in a second round of multiplex PCR, after which size selection and purification were performed. Sequencing of the libraries was done on an Illumina HiSeq2000 using paired-end 100 bp reads. The authors processed their data as follows. Raw data were processed with SOAPnuke, discarding reads with adapters, uncalled bases, mean Phred below 15, or no exact constant-primer or identifier match. COPE v1.2.5 was used to merge the high-quality paired reads, and each unique nucleotide sequence was defined as a clonotype. MiTCR v1.1 was used to align clonotypes to the IMGT TRBV, TRBD and TRBJ reference segments. Analysis was restricted to V-J combinations with a frequency above 0.0001, which covered just over 98% of repertoires. A TCS score was defined as the ratio of F50 (clonal expansion) to E x V (chaos), with BLOSUM62-based TCRdist applied between CDR3 peptides within each V-J. Welch's t-statistics and random forest reduced around 510 V-J features to around 14, which were used in a naive Bayes classifier (R e1071). Using fastp trimming at Q25 and MiXCR clonotype assembly, TCRdb reanalyzed the public sequencing data and kept in-frame beta chains. Each entry merges the rows of one CDR3 protein and shows their most common DNA and genes. These V and J calls originate from TCRdb's pipeline instead of the authors' own analysis. The sample table records around 420,000 distinct CDR3 sequences; roughly an eighth of these occur just once. More than 4.5% of the sample rests with the top ten.

In this chain, TRBV5-5 is recombined with TRBJ2-2; 9 bases in the junction line up with TRBD2. This clonotype originated in a woman between 18 and 30 years old with Graves' hyperthyroidism. The sequenced sample consisted of blood. The DNA reads TGTGCCAGCAGCCGACTAGCGGAAGACCCCGGGGAGCTGTTTTTT. Protein translation: CASSRLAEDPGELFF.